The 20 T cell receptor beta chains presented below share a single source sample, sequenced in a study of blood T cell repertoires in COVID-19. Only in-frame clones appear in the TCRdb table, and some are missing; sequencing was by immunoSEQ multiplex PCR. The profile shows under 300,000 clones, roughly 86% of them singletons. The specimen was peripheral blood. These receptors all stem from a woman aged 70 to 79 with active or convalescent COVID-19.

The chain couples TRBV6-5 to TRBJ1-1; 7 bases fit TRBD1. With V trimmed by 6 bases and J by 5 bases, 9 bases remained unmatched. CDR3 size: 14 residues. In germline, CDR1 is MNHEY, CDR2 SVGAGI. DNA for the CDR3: TGTGCCAGCAGAACATCAGGGGGAAGGACTGAAGCTTTCTTT. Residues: CASRTSGGRTEAFF.

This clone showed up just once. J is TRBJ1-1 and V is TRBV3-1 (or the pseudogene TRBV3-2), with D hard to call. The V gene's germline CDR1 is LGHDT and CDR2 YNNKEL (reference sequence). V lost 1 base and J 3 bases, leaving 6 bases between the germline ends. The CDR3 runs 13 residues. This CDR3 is CASSQVADTEAFF. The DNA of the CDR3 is TGTGCCAGCAGCCAAGTGGCAGACACTGAAGCTTTCTTT.

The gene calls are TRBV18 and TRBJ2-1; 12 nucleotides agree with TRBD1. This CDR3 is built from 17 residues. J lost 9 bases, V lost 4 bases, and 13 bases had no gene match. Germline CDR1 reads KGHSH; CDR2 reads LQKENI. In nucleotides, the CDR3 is TGTGCCAGCTCACGACGGGACAGGGGGCCCTCGGGCAGTGAGCAGTTCTTC. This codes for CASSRRDRGPSGSEQFF. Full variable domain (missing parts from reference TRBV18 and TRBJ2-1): NAGVMQNPRHLVRRRGQEARLRCSPMKGHSHVYWYRQLPEEGLKFMVYLQKENIIDESGMPKERFSAEFPKEGPSILRIQQVVRGDSAAYFCASSRRDRGPSGSEQFFGPGTRLTVL.

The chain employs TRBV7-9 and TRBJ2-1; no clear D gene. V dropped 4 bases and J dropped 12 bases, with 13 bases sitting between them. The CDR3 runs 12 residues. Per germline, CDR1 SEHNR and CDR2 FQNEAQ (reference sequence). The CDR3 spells CASSSYEDGQFF. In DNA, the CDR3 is TGTGCCAGCAGCTCCTACGAGGATGGGCAGTTCTTC.

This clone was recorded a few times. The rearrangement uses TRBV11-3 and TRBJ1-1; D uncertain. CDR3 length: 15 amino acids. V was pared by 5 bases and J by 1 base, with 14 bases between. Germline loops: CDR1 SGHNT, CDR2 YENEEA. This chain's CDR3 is CASSLGGETNTEAFF. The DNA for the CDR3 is TGTGCCAGCAGCCTGGGCGGGGAAACGAACACTGAAGCTTTCTTT.

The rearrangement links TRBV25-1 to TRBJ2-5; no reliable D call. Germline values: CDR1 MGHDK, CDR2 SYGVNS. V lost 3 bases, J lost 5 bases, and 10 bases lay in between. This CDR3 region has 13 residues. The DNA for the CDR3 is TGTGCCAGCAGTGAGATGGCCCCGGAGACCCAGTACTTC. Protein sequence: CASSEMAPETQYF.

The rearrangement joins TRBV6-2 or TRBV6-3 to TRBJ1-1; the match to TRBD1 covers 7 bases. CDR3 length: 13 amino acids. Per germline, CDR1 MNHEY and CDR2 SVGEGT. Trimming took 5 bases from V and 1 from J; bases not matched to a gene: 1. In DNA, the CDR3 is TGTGCCAGCAGTGACAGGGCGAACACTGAAGCTTTCTTT. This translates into CASSDRANTEAFF.

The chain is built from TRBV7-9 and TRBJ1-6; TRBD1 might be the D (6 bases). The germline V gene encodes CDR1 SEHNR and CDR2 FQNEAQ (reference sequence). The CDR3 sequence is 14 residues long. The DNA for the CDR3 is TGTGCGACGGACAGTTCAACTCTGGATTCACCCCTCCACTTT. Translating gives CATDSSTLDSPLHF.

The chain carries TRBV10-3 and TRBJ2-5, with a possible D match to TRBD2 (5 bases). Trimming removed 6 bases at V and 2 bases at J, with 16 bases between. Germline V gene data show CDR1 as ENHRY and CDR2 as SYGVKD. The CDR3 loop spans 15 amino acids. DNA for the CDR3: TGTGCCATCAGAGGAGACAAGGCGGGTCAAGAGACCCAGTACTTC. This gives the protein CAIRGDKAGQETQYF.

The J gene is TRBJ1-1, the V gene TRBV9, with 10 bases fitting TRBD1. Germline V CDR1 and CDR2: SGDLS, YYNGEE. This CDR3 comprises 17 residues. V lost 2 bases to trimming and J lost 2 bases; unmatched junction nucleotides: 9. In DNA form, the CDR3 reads TGTGCCAGCAGCGTTTCGGGACAGGGGATTCTAAACACTGAAGCTTTCTTT. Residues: CASSVSGQGILNTEAFF.

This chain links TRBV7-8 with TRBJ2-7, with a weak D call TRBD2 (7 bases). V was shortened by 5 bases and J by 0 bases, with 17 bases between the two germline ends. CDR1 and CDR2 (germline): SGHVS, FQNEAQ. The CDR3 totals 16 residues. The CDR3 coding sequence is TGTGCCAGCAGCGAGGGGGGGACGGGGAGCTCCTACGAGCAGTACTTC. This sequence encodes CASSEGGTGSSYEQYF.

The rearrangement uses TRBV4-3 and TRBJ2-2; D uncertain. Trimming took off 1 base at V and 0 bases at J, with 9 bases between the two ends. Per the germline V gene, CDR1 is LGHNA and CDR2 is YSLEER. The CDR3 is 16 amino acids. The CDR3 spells CASSQVYAANTGELFF. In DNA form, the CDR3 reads TGCGCCAGCAGCCAAGTATATGCGGCGAACACCGGGGAGCTGTTTTTT.

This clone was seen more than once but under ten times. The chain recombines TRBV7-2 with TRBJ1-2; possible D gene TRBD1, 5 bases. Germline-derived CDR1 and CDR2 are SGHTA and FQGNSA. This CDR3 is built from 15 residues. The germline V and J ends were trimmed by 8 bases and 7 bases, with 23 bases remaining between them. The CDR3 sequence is CASRIMGPLSGGYTF. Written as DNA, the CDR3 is TGTGCCAGCCGCATCATGGGGCCCCTCAGTGGTGGCTACACCTTC.

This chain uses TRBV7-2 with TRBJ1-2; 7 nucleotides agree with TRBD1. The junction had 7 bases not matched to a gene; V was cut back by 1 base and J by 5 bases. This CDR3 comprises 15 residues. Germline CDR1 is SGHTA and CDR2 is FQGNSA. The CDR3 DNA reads TGTGCCAGCAGCTTAGGTGAGGGGGCGAAGTATGGCTACACCTTC. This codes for CASSLGEGAKYGYTF.

CDR3 protein: CASSRQGDFSYNEQFF. The CDR3 DNA follows: TGCGCCAGCAGTCGACAGGGCGATTTCTCCTACAATGAGCAGTTCTTC. This chain connects TRBV5-1 to TRBJ2-1; 7 nucleotides align to TRBD1. The CDR3 runs 16 residues. J gave up 0 bases and V 5 bases, and 8 bases lay outside the gene matches. Germline V lookup: CDR1 SGHRS, CDR2 YFSETQ.

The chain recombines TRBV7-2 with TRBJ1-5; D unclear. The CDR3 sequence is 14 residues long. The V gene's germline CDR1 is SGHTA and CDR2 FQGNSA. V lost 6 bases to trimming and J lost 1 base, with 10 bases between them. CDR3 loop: CASSWAGSNQPQHF. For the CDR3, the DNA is TGTGCCAGCAGTTGGGCGGGGAGCAATCAGCCCCAGCATTTT.

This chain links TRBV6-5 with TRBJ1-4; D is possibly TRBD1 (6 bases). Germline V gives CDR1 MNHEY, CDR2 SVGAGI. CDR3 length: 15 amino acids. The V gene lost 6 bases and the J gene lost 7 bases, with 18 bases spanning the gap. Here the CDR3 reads CASSAQGLGSEKLFF. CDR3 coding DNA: TGTGCCAGCAGCGCACAGGGCTTAGGGAGTGAAAAACTGTTTTTT.

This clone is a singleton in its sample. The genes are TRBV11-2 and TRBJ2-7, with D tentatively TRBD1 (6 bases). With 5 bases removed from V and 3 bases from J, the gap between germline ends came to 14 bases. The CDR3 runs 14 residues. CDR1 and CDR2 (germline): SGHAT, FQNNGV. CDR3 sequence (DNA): TGTGCCAGCAGCAACCGGGACAACATCTACGAGCAGTACTTC. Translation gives CASSNRDNIYEQYF. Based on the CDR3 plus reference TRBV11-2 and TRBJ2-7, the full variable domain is EAGVAQSPRYKIIEKRQSVAFWCNPISGHATLYWYQQILGQGPKLLIQFQNNGVVDDSQLPKDRFSAERLKGVDSTLKIQPAKLEDSAVYLCASSNRDNIYEQYFGPGTRLTVT.

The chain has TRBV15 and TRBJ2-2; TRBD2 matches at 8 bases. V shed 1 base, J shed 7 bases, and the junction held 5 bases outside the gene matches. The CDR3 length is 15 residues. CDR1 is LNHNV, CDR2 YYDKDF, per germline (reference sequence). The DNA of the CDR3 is TGTGCCACCAGCAGAGGCGGGGGGCAGGGCGGGGAGCTGTTTTTT. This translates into CATSRGGGQGGELFF.

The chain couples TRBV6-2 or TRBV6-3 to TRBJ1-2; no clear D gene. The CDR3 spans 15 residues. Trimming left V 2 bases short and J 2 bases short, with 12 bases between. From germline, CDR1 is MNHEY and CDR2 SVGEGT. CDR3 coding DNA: TGTGCCAGCAGTTACCCCGAGGCGGGGAACTATGGCTACACCTTC. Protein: CASSYPEAGNYGYTF.